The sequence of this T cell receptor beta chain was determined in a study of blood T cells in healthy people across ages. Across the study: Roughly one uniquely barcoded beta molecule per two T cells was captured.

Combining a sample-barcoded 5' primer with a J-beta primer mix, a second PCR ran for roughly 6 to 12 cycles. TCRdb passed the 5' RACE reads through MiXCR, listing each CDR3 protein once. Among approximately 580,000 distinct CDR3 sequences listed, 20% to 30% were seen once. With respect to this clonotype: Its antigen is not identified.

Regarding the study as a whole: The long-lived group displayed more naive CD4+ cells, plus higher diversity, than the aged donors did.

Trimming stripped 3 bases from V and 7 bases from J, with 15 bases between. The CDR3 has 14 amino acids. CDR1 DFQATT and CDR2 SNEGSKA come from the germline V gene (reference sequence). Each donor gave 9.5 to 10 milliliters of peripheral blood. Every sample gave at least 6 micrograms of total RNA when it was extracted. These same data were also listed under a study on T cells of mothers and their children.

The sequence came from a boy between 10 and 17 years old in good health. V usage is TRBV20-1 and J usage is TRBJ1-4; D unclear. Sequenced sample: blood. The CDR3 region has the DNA TGCAGTGCTAGTCCAGCAGGACCTCTTGAAAAACTGTTTTTT. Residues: CSASPAGPLEKLFF.